A single TCR beta chain is shown here with its context. This specimen comes from a study of blood T cell repertoires in COVID-19. The V end lost 4 bases, the J end lost 2 bases, and 13 bases lay between the germline ends. In germline, CDR1 is LGHDT, CDR2 YNNKEL (reference sequence). This CDR3 contains 15 residues. Using immunoSEQ multiplex PCR, the repertoire was profiled, and TCRdb retains in-frame clones only, with some absent. The sample carries approximately 300,000 clones, 65% to 90% recorded once. The clonotype originates from a man aged 30-40 years who had recovered from COVID-19. The material sequenced was PBMCs or T cells enriched from blood (not recorded which). The rearrangement uses TRBV3-1 (or the pseudogene TRBV3-2) and TRBJ2-3; D possibly corresponds to TRBD2 (6 bases). The CDR3 spells CASSPRTTTTDTQYF. CDR3 in DNA: TGTGCCAGCAGCCCTCGGACTACCACCACAGATACGCAGTATTTT.